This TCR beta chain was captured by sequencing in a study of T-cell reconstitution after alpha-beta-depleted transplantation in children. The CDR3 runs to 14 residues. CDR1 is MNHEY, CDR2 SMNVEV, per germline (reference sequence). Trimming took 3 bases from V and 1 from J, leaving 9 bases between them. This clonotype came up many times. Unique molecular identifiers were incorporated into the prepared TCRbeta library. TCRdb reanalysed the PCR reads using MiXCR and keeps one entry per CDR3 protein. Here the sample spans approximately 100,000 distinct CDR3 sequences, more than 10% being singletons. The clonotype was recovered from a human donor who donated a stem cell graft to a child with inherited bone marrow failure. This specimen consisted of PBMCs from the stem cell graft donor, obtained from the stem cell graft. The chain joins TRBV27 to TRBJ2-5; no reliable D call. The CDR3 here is CASSFGGTQETQYF. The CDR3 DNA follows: TGTGCCAGCAGTTTTGGCGGAACCCAAGAGACCCAGTACTTC.